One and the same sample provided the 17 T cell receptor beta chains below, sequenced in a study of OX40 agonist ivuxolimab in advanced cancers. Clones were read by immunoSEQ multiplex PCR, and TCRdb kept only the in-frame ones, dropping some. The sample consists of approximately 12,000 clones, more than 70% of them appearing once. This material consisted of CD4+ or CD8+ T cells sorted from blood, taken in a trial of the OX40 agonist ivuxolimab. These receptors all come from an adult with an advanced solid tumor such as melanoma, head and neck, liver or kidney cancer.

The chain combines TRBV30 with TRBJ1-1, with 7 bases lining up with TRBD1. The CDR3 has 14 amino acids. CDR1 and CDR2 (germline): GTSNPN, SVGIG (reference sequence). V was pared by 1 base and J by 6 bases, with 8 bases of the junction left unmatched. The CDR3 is CAWSEAGGRSEAFF. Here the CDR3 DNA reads TGTGCCTGGAGTGAGGCAGGGGGACGGTCTGAAGCTTTCTTT.

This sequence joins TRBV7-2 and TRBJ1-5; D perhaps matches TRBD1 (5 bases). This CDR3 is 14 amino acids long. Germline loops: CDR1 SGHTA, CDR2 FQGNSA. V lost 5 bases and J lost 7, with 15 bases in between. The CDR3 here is CASSPNAGRQPQHF. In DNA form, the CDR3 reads TGTGCCAGCAGCCCCAATGCAGGGCGGCAGCCCCAGCATTTT. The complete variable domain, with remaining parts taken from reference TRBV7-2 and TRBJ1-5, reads GAGVSQSPSNKVTEKGKDVELRCDPISGHTALYWYRQSLGQGLEFLIYFQGNSAPDKSGLPSDRFSAERTGGSVSTLTIQRTQQEDSAVYLCASSPNAGRQPQHFGDGTRLSIL.

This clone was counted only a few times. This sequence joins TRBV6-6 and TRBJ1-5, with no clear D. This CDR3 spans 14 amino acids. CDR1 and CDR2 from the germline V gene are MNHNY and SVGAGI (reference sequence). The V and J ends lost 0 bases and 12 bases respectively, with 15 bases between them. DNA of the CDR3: TGTGCCAGCAGTTACTCTGGGCAGGAGCCCTGCCAGCATTTT. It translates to CASSYSGQEPCQHF.

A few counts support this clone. The CDR3 reads CASTSTGTLYEQYF. The CDR3 DNA is TGTGCCAGCACCTCTACGGGAACCCTCTACGAGCAGTACTTC. The chain links TRBV28 to TRBJ2-7; perhaps TRBD2 as D (5 bases). V lost 7 bases to trimming and J lost 3 bases, with 16 bases between them. Germline V CDR1 and CDR2: MDHEN, SYDVKM. The CDR3 runs to 14 residues. The full variable domain, its missing parts supplied by reference TRBV28 and TRBJ2-7, is DVKVTQSSRYLVKRTGEKVFLECVQDMDHENMFWYRQDPGLGLRLIYFSYDVKMKEKGDIPEGYSVSREKKERFSLILESASTNQTSMYLCASTSTGTLYEQYFGPGTRLTVT.

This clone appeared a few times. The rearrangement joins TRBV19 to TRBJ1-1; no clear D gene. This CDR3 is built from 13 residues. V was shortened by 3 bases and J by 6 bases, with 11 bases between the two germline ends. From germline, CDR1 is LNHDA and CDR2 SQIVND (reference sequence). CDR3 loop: CASSMVEGAEAFF. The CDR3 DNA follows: TGTGCCAGTAGTATGGTAGAGGGCGCTGAAGCTTTCTTT.

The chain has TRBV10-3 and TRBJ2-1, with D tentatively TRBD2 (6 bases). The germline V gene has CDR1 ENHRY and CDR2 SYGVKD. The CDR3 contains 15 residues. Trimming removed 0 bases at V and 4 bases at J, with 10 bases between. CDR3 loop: CAISESSGDYNEQFF. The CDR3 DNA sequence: TGTGCCATCAGTGAGTCGTCGGGAGATTACAATGAGCAGTTCTTC.

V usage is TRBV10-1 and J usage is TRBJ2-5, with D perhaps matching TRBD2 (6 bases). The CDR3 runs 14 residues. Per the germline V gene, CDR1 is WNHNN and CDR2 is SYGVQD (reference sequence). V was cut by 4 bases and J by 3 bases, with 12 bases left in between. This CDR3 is CASSGGLAEETQYF. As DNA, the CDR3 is TGCGCCAGCAGTGGAGGGTTAGCGGAAGAGACCCAGTACTTC.

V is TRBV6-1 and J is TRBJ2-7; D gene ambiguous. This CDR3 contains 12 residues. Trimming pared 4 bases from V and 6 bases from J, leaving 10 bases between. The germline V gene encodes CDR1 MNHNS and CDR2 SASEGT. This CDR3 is CASSVNSVEQYF. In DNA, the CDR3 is TGTGCCAGCAGTGTTAACAGTGTCGAGCAGTACTTC.

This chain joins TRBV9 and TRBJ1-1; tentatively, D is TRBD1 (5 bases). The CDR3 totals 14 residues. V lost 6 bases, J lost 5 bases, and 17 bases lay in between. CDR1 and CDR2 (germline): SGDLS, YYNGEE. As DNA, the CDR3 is TGTGCCAGCAACCCGGACGGGGGAGATACTGAAGCTTTCTTT. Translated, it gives CASNPDGGDTEAFF.

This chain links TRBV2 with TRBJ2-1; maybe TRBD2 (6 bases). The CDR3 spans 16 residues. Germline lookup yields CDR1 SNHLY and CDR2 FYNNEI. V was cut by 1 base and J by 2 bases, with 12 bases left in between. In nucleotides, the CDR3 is TGTGCCAGCAGTGAAGTTACGGGCGGGGCCTACAATGAGCAGTTCTTC. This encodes CASSEVTGGAYNEQFF.

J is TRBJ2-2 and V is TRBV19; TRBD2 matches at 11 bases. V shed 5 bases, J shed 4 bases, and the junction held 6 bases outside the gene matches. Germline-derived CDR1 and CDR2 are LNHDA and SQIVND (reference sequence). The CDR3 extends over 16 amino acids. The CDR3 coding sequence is TGTGCCAGTAGTTATTATCTAGCGGGGGGCACCGGGGAGCTGTTTTTT. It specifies CASSYYLAGGTGELFF.

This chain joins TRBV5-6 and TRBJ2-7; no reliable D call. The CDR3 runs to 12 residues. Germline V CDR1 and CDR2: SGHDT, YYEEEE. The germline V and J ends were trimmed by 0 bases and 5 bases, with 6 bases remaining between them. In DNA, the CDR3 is TGTGCCAGCAGCTTGGATTGGGACGAGCAGTACTTC. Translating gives CASSLDWDEQYF.

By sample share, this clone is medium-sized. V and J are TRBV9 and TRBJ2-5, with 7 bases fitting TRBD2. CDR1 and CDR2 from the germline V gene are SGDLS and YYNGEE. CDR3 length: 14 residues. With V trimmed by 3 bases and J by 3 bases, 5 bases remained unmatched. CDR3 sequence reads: CASSEGLAEETQYF. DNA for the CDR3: TGTGCCAGCAGCGAGGGGCTAGCGGAAGAGACCCAGTACTTC.

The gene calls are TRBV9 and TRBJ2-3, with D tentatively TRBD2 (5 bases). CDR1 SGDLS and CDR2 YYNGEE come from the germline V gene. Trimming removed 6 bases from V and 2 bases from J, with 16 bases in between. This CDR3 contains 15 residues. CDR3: CASNSLAQDTDTQYF. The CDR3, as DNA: TGTGCCAGCAATAGTCTAGCCCAAGACACAGATACGCAGTATTTT.

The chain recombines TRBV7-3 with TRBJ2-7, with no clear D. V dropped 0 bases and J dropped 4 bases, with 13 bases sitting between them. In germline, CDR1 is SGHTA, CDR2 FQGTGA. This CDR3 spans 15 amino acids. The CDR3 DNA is TGTGCCAGCAGCTTAACGGCTGGGGTGGGGTACGAGCAGTACTTC. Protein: CASSLTAGVGYEQYF.

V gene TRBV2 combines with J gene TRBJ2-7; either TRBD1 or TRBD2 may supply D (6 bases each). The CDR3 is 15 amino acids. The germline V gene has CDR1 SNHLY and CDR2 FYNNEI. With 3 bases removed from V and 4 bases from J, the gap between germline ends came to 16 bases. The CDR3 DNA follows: TGTGCCAGCAGTGATAGGCCGGGGGCGATATACGAGCAGTACTTC. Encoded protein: CASSDRPGAIYEQYF.

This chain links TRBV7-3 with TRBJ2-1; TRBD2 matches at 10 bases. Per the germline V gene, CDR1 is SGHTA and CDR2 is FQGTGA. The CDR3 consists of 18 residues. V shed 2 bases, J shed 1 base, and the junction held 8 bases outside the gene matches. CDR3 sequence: CASSLYPLAGESYNEQFF. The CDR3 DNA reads TGTGCCAGCAGCTTATACCCTCTAGCGGGAGAATCCTACAATGAGCAGTTCTTC. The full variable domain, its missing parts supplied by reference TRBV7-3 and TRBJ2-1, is GAGVSQTPSNKVTEKGKYVELRCDPISGHTALYWYRQSLGQGPEFLIYFQGTGAADDSGLPNDRFFAVRPEGSVSTLKIQRTERGDSAVYLCASSLYPLAGESYNEQFFGPGTRLTVL.